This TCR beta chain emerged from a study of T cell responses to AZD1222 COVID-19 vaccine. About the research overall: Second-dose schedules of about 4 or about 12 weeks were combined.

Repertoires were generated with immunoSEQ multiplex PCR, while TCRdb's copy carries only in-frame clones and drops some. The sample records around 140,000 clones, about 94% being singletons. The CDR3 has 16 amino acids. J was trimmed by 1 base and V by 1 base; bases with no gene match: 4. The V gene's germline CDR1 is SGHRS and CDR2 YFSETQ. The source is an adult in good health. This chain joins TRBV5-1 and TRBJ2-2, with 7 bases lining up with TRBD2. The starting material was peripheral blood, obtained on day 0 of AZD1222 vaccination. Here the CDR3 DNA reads TGCGCCAGCAGCTTGAGAGTAGCGGGGAACACCGGGGAGCTGTTTTTT. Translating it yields CASSLRVAGNTGELFF.